The clone carrying this T cell receptor (beta chain) was detected once. This CDR3 is 16 amino acids long. CDR1 SQVTM and CDR2 ANQGSEA come from the germline V gene. After removal of 6 bases from V and 4 bases from J, the junction contained 12 bases not matched to a gene. This sample is part of a study of blood T cell repertoires in COVID-19. Study in general: The samples span acute and convalescent COVID-19 from the United States, Italy and Spain. The analysed material was cDNA or gDNA that came from T cells, B-cell-depleted T cells, or PBMCs.

Under the authors' procedure: Using reference gene primer amplification, nucleated cell counts were estimated. The method was immunoSEQ multiplex PCR; TCRdb's version includes in-frame clones alone and lacks a portion of them. V and J calls and clone size are those listed in that table; D and trimming were worked out from the DNA. Here the sample spans 200,000 to 250,000 clones, about 91% being singletons. The V call is TRBV29-1, the J call TRBJ2-1; 10 bases align to TRBD2. The clonotype comes from a middle-aged woman with acute or convalescent COVID-19. The sequenced material came from peripheral blood. The chain's CDR3 is CSVAGQSGGAYNEQFF. The CDR3 nucleotides are TGCAGCGTCGCGGGACAGAGCGGGGGGGCATACAATGAGCAGTTCTTC.